The sequence of this TCR beta chain was determined in a study of CD8 T cells in Susac syndrome. Random hexamers were used to reverse transcribe the RNA input (about 0.45 to 1 ug). Each CDR3 protein is one row after TCRdb ran MiXCR on the immunoSEQ multiplex PCR reads. The table has some 58,000 distinct CDR3 sequences, about 95% seen once. Definite or probable Susac syndrome was diagnosed using recently defined diagnostic criteria. Notes on the study in general: The study conceded that its TCR sequencing and HLA analysis involved relatively few individuals. Clonal expansion involving Susac CD8+ cells peaked in TEMRA cells and active patients.

V lost 3 bases and J lost 3; bases outside the gene matches: 1. The CDR3 loop spans 14 amino acids. Per the germline V gene, CDR1 is MDHEN and CDR2 is SYDVKM. About this clonotype: The target antigen is unknown.

The sequence came from a human donor with Susac syndrome. The chain has TRBV28 and TRBJ2-3; 9 nucleotides match TRBD1. Sample: CD8+ T cells from PBMCs. For the CDR3, the DNA is TGTGCCAGCAGTTTCGGGACAGGGACAGATACGCAGTATTTT. Amino acid sequence: CASSFGTGTDTQYF.